Given below is one TCR beta chain in context. The antigen is unknown. Every sampled donor was Caucasian and healthy. Using its own MiXCR run on the 5' RACE reads, TCRdb lists one record per CDR3 protein. The sample includes 220,000 or so distinct CDR3 sequences, approximately 7% seen only once; the top ten take 3.5% to 4%. The sample belongs to a study of identical twins. Study-level points and caveats: While abundant cord blood beta clonotypes carried fewer insertions, memory repertoires showed no such pattern.

The CDR3 runs to 15 residues. The V gene lost 0 bases and the J gene lost 10 bases, with 16 bases spanning the gap. CDR1 is DFQATT and CDR2 is SNEGSKA in the germline V gene (reference sequence). The same specimen was also included in a second study, on yellow fever vaccine responses in identical twins.

This clonotype originated in a woman between 18 and 30 years old in good health. Material for sequencing was memory (CD45RO+) T cells sorted from blood. This rearrangement joins TRBV20-1 to TRBJ1-6; TRBD1 is a possible D gene (6 bases). The CDR3 protein is CSAREENRQVSPLHF. As DNA, the CDR3 is TGCAGTGCTAGAGAGGAGAACCGACAGGTATCACCCCTCCACTTT.